Detailed here is one T cell receptor beta chain. This clone was observed a handful of times. The antigen it binds to is not known. No per-base quality is available; no much larger clone lies one base away. From cysteine to phenylalanine, the CDR3 is 17 amino acids long. The sequence is cut down to CDR3 DNA, 51 bases in frame from base 1. V is shortened by 8 bases, J by 0 bases, and the region joining them spans 22 bases. The germline V gene sets CDR1 to SNHLY and CDR2 to FYNNEI. The cohort comprised some 700 healthy bone marrow donors. All cohort members were sampled while nominally healthy, although unrecorded immune exposures were likely present. The donor tested CMV seronegative, placing the donor among the approximately 400 seronegative members of the cohort. A peripheral blood sample was collected from each donor, and TCR beta sequencing was performed on peripheral blood mononuclear cells. Genomic DNA extraction from the blood cell samples was performed with the Qiagen DNeasy Blood Extraction Kit.

The sample belongs to a study of cytomegalovirus exposure and HLA in healthy donors (dated by TCRdb to about 2017). Describing the broader study: An earlier analysis of roughly 610 of the donors reported under 300 Gb of sequence data and approximately 120 million unique TCR beta sequences obtained from 180 million or so T cells. An earlier analysis of approximately 630 of the donors applied high-throughput TCR beta sequencing to assess whether each TCR beta V gene segment acted as functional or pseudogenic. Class I and class II HLA loci were covered by the typing at four-digit resolution. The T cell repertoires of several hundred subjects were profiled by immunosequencing and related to cytomegalovirus serostatus. Donor age, sex, ethnicity and CMV serostatus were collected together with the repertoire data. A separate validation cohort of roughly 120 different subjects was used in addition to the roughly 640-subject first cohort. Every repertoire in the discovery cohort had been generated on one and the same sequencing platform. In the later analysis, no new phenotypic data were used to find candidate immune exposures; instead, reliance was placed on TCR beta sequences and their occurrence across donors. Of the roughly 400 genotyped donors, 81% were placed in the genetic ancestry cluster associated with self-reported Caucasian donors. To predict cytomegalovirus infection status, the study combined high-throughput TCR immunosequencing, statistical association of individual TCRs with disease status, and machine learning. A later genetic analysis used genome-wide SNP genotypes for about 55% of the 666 donors, treating that subset as a discovery cohort. A later analysis re-analyzed previously published TCR beta repertoires from 666 donors and added high-resolution HLA genotyping to study TCR occurrence patterns. The number of typed donors differed by locus: about 620-640 for A, B, C, DRB1 and DQB1; 522 for DQA1; some 590 for DPA1; and roughly 490 for DPB1. Among roughly 400 genotyped donors of the cohort, an average of about 240,000 unique TCR beta nucleotide sequences were sequenced per donor, around a sixth of them non-productive. About 280 gigabases of sequencing data and 80 million or so unique TCR sequences were included in an early release covering around 650 HLA-typed donors. Because of strong linkage in the cohort, roughly five DR-DQ haplotypes were treated as single units for association and clustering. The study aimed to test whether signatures of past pathogen exposure could be identified by cataloging public T cell receptors. The paper's findings and limits, for the study overall: According to a later genetic analysis, donors in an Asian-associated ancestry cluster had fewer N-insertions in productive TCRs than the approximately 690-donor mean. A further reported finding was that TCR beta sequences accurately predicted the HLA-A and HLA-B alleles for most subjects in the first cohort. V-gene and J-gene trimming of TCR beta chains was associated with a missense DCLRE1C variant in a later genetic analysis, and the association was replicated in an independent cohort. In a later analysis, HLA-associated TCR beta chains were found to be more clonally expanded and to have lower generation probabilities than equally common non-associated chains. The presence/absence analyses assumed that sequencing depth was roughly uniform across donors, and that assumption may not be true. Strong co-occurrence of HLA alleles, especially DR and DQ, made assigning TCR associations to individual alleles difficult. According to the authors, the approach could potentially be generalized to other disease states and immunological phenotypes. A later analysis found that TCR association rates varied across HLA loci, with DRB1 alleles showing the most associated TCRs and HLA-C alleles the fewest. Correlated functional status among segregating V segments might be attributable to linkage disequilibrium, but an unknown experimental factor could not be ruled out. Approximately 16 rarely observed V segments, including chromosome 9 orphons, were excluded from the earlier analysis of just under 600 of the donors because counts were too low. In a later analysis, most CMV-associated TCR beta chains were found to appear HLA-restricted, with HLA associations seemingly driven largely by CMV exposure. Immune exposure information for the cohort was limited to CMV serostatus. Most TCR sequences were seen in very few donors, while some public TCRs were found in many individuals. The sequencing pipeline was judged likely to have produced a cluster of highly shared sequence variants as a technical artifact. Cytomegalovirus status was reported to be diagnosed by the classifier with high specificity and sensitivity in both the original and validation cohorts. The cohort was sequenced for TCR beta chains only, and without alpha or paired-chain data the features that could be detected were limited. Because some donors lacked HLA typing at each locus, the association tests relied only on the typed subset. An earlier analysis of approximately 530 of the donors showed that most TCR beta V segments appeared in productive rearrangements either about 90% or about 30% of the time, which broadly matched IMGT annotations. The 87-base-pair reads could not distinguish some IMGT-functional V segments, including TRBV6-2 and TRBV6-3, so those segments were excluded. In vitro tests confirmed that a few of the cytomegalovirus-associated TCR beta chains recognize cytomegalovirus antigens. The study gave a list of 150 to 200 TCR beta chains associated with cytomegalovirus. In a later analysis, several top co-occurrence clusters were reported to appear linked to parvovirus B19, influenza, CMV and Epstein-Barr virus. At a false discovery rate of 0.05, a later analysis linked about 17,000 TCR beta sequences to specific HLA alleles.

Libraries were prepared through the immunoSEQ multiplex PCR assay. A mixture of 60 forward primers for TCR Vbeta segments and 13 reverse primers for TCR Jbeta segments was used in the multiplex PCR. The CDR3 region of rearranged TCR beta genes was amplified from genomic DNA with a multiplex PCR assay. On the Illumina HiSeq System, the amplified TCR beta libraries were sequenced as 87-base-pair reads. Under the source paper's analysis protocol: Across the 640 or so repertoires, a later analysis counted roughly 84 million unique TCR beta chains, around 11 million of which were shared by at least two donors. A nearest-neighbor algorithm error-corrected the raw reads and collapsed the reads into unique sequences, merging closely related sequences to remove PCR and sequencing errors. To assign V, D and J gene segments, CDR3 sequences were aligned to IMGT reference sequences. For a sequence to be retained, a match of at least six nucleotides to both a V gene segment and a J gene segment was required. A rearrangement was called productive if the CDR3 had no stop codons and remained in frame with V and J, and every other rearrangement was called non-productive. Following IMGT convention, CDR3 was defined as the stretch from the second conserved V-encoded cysteine up to the conserved J-encoded phenylalanine. Sequences without an unambiguous match to a single V gene segment were excluded from the earlier analysis of about 600 of the donors. In an earlier analysis of about 590 of the donors, a V segment was called functional when productive rearrangements were above 56.7%, and segregating when the standard deviation between donors exceeded 5%. A statistical classification framework was developed to diagnose cytomegalovirus status using the catalog of TCR beta chain sequences. In a later analysis, V and J genes were assigned by comparing TCR nucleotide sequences against IMGT/GENE-DB human TR gene sequences. A later analysis assigned CDR3 sequences and most-parsimonious VDJ recombination scenarios with the TCRdist pipeline. In a later analysis, each TCR beta chain was defined by its CDR3 amino acid sequence together with its V-gene family, and reads lacking a unique V-gene family were excluded. A later analysis removed 550 to 700 highly shared, low-generation-probability nucleotide sequences to deal with suspected cross-contamination and a sequencing artifact. In a later analysis, a clonal expansion index was calculated for each public chain from normalized within-repertoire ranks of inferred template counts. In a later analysis, generation probabilities were computed using a VDJ recombination model fitted to out-of-frame rearrangements, and the results were checked against IGoR. In a later analysis, TCR-TCR, TCR-HLA and TCR-CMV co-occurrence was scored with hypergeometric tests, and a repertoire-size bias correction was applied to TCR pairs. In a later analysis, false discovery rates were estimated by permuting HLA or CMV assignments 20 times. In a later analysis, co-occurring TCRs were grouped using DBSCAN, with TCRdist sequence similarity added in when clustering inside HLA-allele-positive subsets. Repertoires with fewer than 30,000 or more than 120,000 public chains, plus five repertoires with anomalous nucleotide sharing, were excluded from co-occurrence clustering. Held by TCRdb, this immuneACCESS table contains in-frame sequences only and omits some clones. Under half of the omission traces to an unresolved V gene where checked; the cause of the rest is unknown. That table supplies the V and J calls and clone size; D and trimming were determined from the DNA. In this sample the table shows 100,000 to 140,000 clones, approximately 76% of which occur a single time. The ten biggest clones cover roughly 2.1% of the sample.

This receptor was identified in a man younger than 35 in good health and CMV-seronegative. Sequencing was performed on PBMCs. Recombination connected TRBV2 to TRBJ1-1; the D gene is unclear. The encoded CDR3 is CASSFGGESNLNTEAFF. The nucleotide sequence reads as follows: TGTGCCAGCTCCTTCGGCGGGGAATCTAACCTGAACACTGAAGCTTTCTTT.